This T cell receptor (beta chain) stems from a study of PD-L1 blockade in urothelial cancer. Across the study: Blood gave a median 141,255 T cells.

Sequencing used immunoSEQ multiplex PCR; TCRdb keeps in-frame clones, though not all of them. The sample lists 72,000 or so clones, roughly 90% occurring once. The CDR3 runs to 13 residues. V shed 0 bases and J shed 9 bases, with 9 bases lying between them. Germline values: CDR1 LNHNV, CDR2 YYDKDF (reference sequence). The time point here: peripheral blood 6 weeks after treatment start. The sequence came from a man in his sixties with urothelial cancer. This material consisted of PBMCs, taken around atezolizumab (anti-PD-L1) treatment. The chain couples TRBV15 to TRBJ2-1; TRBD2 is a possible D gene (5 bases). The CDR3 DNA is TGTGCCACCAGCAGAGATCGGGGTGGTGAGCAGTTCTTC. Its protein is CATSRDRGGEQFF.